This T cell receptor beta chain was identified during a study of cytomegalovirus exposure and HLA in healthy donors. The CDR3 is made up of 18 amino acids. Unmatched junction bases numbered 19, after V lost 8 bases and J lost 1 base. CDR1 is KGHSH, CDR2 LQKENI, per germline. PCR amplification relied on 60 Vbeta primers (plus 13 Jbeta primers). The protocol was immunoSEQ multiplex PCR, while the TCRdb copy is restricted to in-frame clones and leaves out a portion. This sample yields fewer than 200,000 clones, of which 65% to 85% are seen a single time; 0.77% belongs to the top ten. Sequenced input: PBMCs. The sequence derives from a young woman in good health and CMV-seronegative. The chain uses TRBV18 and TRBJ1-1, with 7 positions matching TRBD1. In nucleotides, the CDR3 is TGTGCCAGCCAACCTATCGACAGGGTAATCATTGGGAACACTGAAGCTTTCTTT. Encoded protein: CASQPIDRVIIGNTEAFF.